This T cell receptor (beta chain) was identified during a study of human T cells and chemical hapten exposure. TCRdb independently ran MiXCR on the RACE reads; one entry per CDR3 protein. Of 380,000 or so distinct CDR3 sequences listed, 4.8% are singletons. Germline CDR1 is MNHEY and CDR2 is SVGAGI. Between the trimmed V and J ends, which lost 10 bases and 1 base, there was a span of 21 bases. CDR3 length equals 16 residues. Time point: patch test 1, 2 weeks after DPC sensitization. Noted treatment: therapeutic diphenylcyclopropenone sensitization with weekly scalp DPC. This receptor was obtained from a woman aged 45 to 65 with alopecia areata. Some clones in this sample may be carry-over from other donors' samples. The sample was whole blood, taken in connection with sensitization to the hapten diphenylcyclopropenone (DPC). The V gene is TRBV6-5, the J gene TRBJ2-3, with TRBD2 as a possible D gene (6 bases). CDR3 residues: CATLDPAGTGTDTQYF. CDR3 nucleotide sequence: TGTGCCACCCTTGACCCGGCGGGAACCGGCACAGATACGCAGTATTTT.